The rows below give T cell receptor beta chains drawn from one sample of a study of blood T cells in healthy people across ages. TCRdb recomputed calls from the 5' RACE reads with MiXCR, one row per CDR3 protein. There are roughly 830,000 distinct CDR3 sequences in the sample; around 68% occur only once, and around a quarter lies in the top ten. The material sequenced was blood. The receptors shown here come from a man younger than 40 in good health. Both conserved end residues are part of each CDR3. The D gene is left open where the match is weak. Size is omitted from some rows. Given values are once, few, many or a class for expanded clones.

D gene,clone size,V gene,J gene,CDR3 length,CDR3 DNA,CDR3 protein
TRBD1,once,TRBV29-1,TRBJ2-7,13,TGCAGCGTTGAAGCGGACAGGGAAAACGAGCAGTACTTC,CSVEADRENEQYF
.,.,TRBV28,TRBJ2-7,10,TGTGCCAGCAGCCGCGACGAGCAGTACTTC,CASSRDEQYF
.,.,TRBV7-2,TRBJ2-3,13,TGTGCCAGCAGACAACAGGTCCGAGATACGCAGTATTTT,CASRQQVRDTQYF
TRBD1,.,TRBV11-1,TRBJ2-7,15,TGTGCCAGCAGCCCCGTCGACAGGGGACCCCACGAGCAGTACTTC,CASSPVDRGPHEQYF
.,.,TRBV5-1,TRBJ2-3,18,TGCGCCAGCAGCTTGGAGGGGGGATCAGCACTTAGCACAGATACGCAGTATTTT,CASSLEGGSALSTDTQYF
.,.,TRBV20-1,TRBJ1-6,13,TGCAGTGCCGAGGGACGGAATAATTCACCCCTCCACTTT,CSAEGRNNSPLHF
.,.,TRBV10-2,TRBJ2-3,16,TGCGCCAGCAGTGATCAACAGGGTTGGAGCACAGATACGCAGTATTTT,CASSDQQGWSTDTQYF
.,.,TRBV29-1,TRBJ1-2,13,TGCAGCCCGGGTGGCGCGTTTAACTATGGCTACACCTTC,CSPGGAFNYGYTF
.,.,TRBV12-3/TRBV12-4,TRBJ2-6,13,TGTGCCGGAAGGGGGTCTGGGGCCAACGTCCTGACTTTC,CAGRGSGANVLTF
TRBD2,once,TRBV4-3,TRBJ2-7,17,TGCGCCAGCAGCCAAGACCTCTCTAGCGGGCCCTCCTACGAGCAGTACTTC,CASSQDLSSGPSYEQYF
.,.,TRBV6-5,TRBJ1-4,17,TGTGCCAGCAGTTACCGCACCGGGTCTGCAACTAATGAAAAACTGTTTTTT,CASSYRTGSATNEKLFF
.,.,TRBV6-2/TRBV6-3,TRBJ2-3,16,TGTGCCAGCATTTCGTCAGGGGGGGGCCGTCCAGATACGCAGTATTTT,CASISSGGGRPDTQYF
TRBD1,.,TRBV6-1,TRBJ2-7,14,TGTGCCAGCAGTGAAAGTGAGACAGGGTACGAGCAGTACTTC,CASSESETGYEQYF
TRBD1,.,TRBV11-1,TRBJ2-1,14,TGTGCCAGCAGGACCGGGACAGCAGTAGAAGTGCAGTTCTTC,CASRTGTAVEVQFF
.,few,TRBV28,TRBJ2-7,14,TGTGCCAGCAGTTTCTCTCCAGGGTCCTACGAGCAGTACTTC,CASSFSPGSYEQYF
.,few,TRBV10-3,TRBJ2-7,14,TGTGCCATCAGGGGGACCGACTCCCCCCACGAGCAGTACTTC,CAIRGTDSPHEQYF
.,.,TRBV2,TRBJ1-6,15,TGTGCCAGCAGTGAAGGGGTCAGGGGTGGATCACCCCTCCACTTT,CASSEGVRGGSPLHF
.,.,TRBV15,TRBJ2-3,13,TGTGCCACCAGCAGAGACCGGCAAGATACGCAGTATTTT,CATSRDRQDTQYF
TRBD1,.,TRBV7-3,TRBJ2-3,16,TGTGCCAGCAGCACTACAGGGGGCAGATACACAGATACGCAGTATTTT,CASSTTGGRYTDTQYF
TRBD1,.,TRBV12-3/TRBV12-4,TRBJ2-7,16,TGTGCCAGCACCTACTTCTCCAGGGGGCTGGGCTACGAGCAGTACTTC,CASTYFSRGLGYEQYF
TRBD1,.,TRBV3-1,TRBJ1-2,15,TGTGCCAGCAGCCAAGACCTGACAGGGATCTATGGCTACACCTTC,CASSQDLTGIYGYTF
TRBD2,.,TRBV6-5,TRBJ2-5,16,TGTGCCAGCAGTTCCCCCAGGGCGGGGGGGCAAGAGACCCAGTACTTC,CASSSPRAGGQETQYF
TRBD2,few,TRBV5-1,TRBJ2-1,15,TGCGCCAGCAGCTTGTCGACTAGCACTTACAATGAGCAGTTCTTC,CASSLSTSTYNEQFF
TRBD1,many,TRBV6-2/TRBV6-3,TRBJ2-4,11,TGTGCCAGTCGACAGGGGTCTTATCCGTACTTC,CASRQGSYPYF
.,.,TRBV7-6,TRBJ2-1,16,TGTGCCAGCAGCCCGACCCCCTGGGCAGTACACAATGAGCAGTTCTTC,CASSPTPWAVHNEQFF
.,.,TRBV10-3,TRBJ2-5,14,TGTGCCACCATGGATGGCGGACACCAAGAGACCCAGTACTTC,CATMDGGHQETQYF
.,.,TRBV20-1,TRBJ1-6,15,TGCAGTGCTAGGCCGGGACACTCCTATAATTCACCCCTCCACTTT,CSARPGHSYNSPLHF
.,once,TRBV10-3,TRBJ2-5,15,TGTGCCATCAGTGAGTCGTCGGCAGGATGGGAGACCCAGTACTTC,CAISESSAGWETQYF
TRBD1,few,TRBV29-1,TRBJ1-4,15,TGCAGCGTTCAGGGGGGGCTCGCAACTAATGAAAAACTGTTTTTT,CSVQGGLATNEKLFF
.,few,TRBV28,TRBJ2-5,17,TGTGCCAGCAGTTTGGTCGCCCAGGGAAGTCCGAAAGAGACCCAGTACTTC,CASSLVAQGSPKETQYF
TRBD2,.,TRBV7-3,TRBJ2-5,13,TGTGCCAGCAGCGTAGTTAGCGGGGAGACCCAGTACTTC,CASSVVSGETQYF
TRBD1,few,TRBV29-1,TRBJ2-7,14,TGCAGCGTTGGTGGGACAGGGGTAAAAAACGAGCAGTACTTC,CSVGGTGVKNEQYF
TRBD1,.,TRBV5-1,TRBJ1-2,15,TGCGCCAGCAGCTTGGAACAGGGGGCGACCGGCGGCTACACCTTC,CASSLEQGATGGYTF
.,few,TRBV9,TRBJ2-3,15,TGTGCCAGCAGCGTCGGTGGGGGGAACACAGATACGCAGTATTTT,CASSVGGGNTDTQYF
.,.,TRBV6-5,TRBJ2-3,16,TGTGCCAGCAGTTTGGGGAGGACAGGTCTGGTAGATACGCAGTATTTT,CASSLGRTGLVDTQYF
.,.,TRBV29-1,TRBJ2-6,14,TGCAGCGTTGAATCTAGGTCTGGGGCCGACGTCCTGAGTTTC,CSVESRSGADVLSF
TRBD2,.,TRBV2,TRBJ2-5,17,TGTGCCAGCAGTTCTTTCCCCGGGACTACTATGCAAGAGACCCAGTACTTC,CASSSFPGTTMQETQYF
TRBD1,.,TRBV2,TRBJ2-7,14,TGTGCCAGCAGCGAGCAGGGGGCGCACCACGAGCAGTACTTC,CASSEQGAHHEQYF
.,.,TRBV28,TRBJ2-1,11,TGTGCCATGCAGGGTAACAATGAGCAGTTCTTC,CAMQGNNEQFF
.,few,TRBV14,TRBJ2-3,16,TGTGCCAGCAGCCAAGCGGCCCTCGGGTGGACAGATACGCAGTATTTT,CASSQAALGWTDTQYF
.,few,TRBV14,TRBJ2-7,14,TGTGCCAGCAGTAGACAGGACGGGACCTACGAGCAGTACTTC,CASSRQDGTYEQYF
.,few,TRBV27,TRBJ2-3,15,TGTGCCAGCAGTTCCAGAAAGAGTTGGACAGATACGCAGTATTTT,CASSSRKSWTDTQYF
TRBD2,few,TRBV4-1,TRBJ2-3,15,TGCGCCAGCAGCCAATTGGGGACTAGCGGGAATACGCAGTATTTT,CASSQLGTSGNTQYF
.,few,TRBV5-1,TRBJ2-1,12,TGCGCCAGCAGCGAACCAGGGAGTGAGCAGTTCTTC,CASSEPGSEQFF
.,.,TRBV6-1,TRBJ2-4,14,TGTGCCAGCAGTGCCCAGGGAGGCAAAAACATTCAGTACTTC,CASSAQGGKNIQYF
TRBD1,many,TRBV4-3,TRBJ2-7,14,TGTGCCAGCAGTCCCGGGACAGGGGCCTACGAGCAGTACTTC,CASSPGTGAYEQYF
TRBD1,.,TRBV2,TRBJ1-2,16,TGTGCCAGCACCCTCTCCCGGACAGGGGATCGCTATGGCTACACCTTC,CASTLSRTGDRYGYTF
TRBD2,.,TRBV20-1,TRBJ2-7,14,TGCAGTGCTCTTGGGGCGGGGGGGTACTACGAGCAGTACTTC,CSALGAGGYYEQYF
.,.,TRBV4-3,TRBJ2-1,13,TGCGCCAGCAGCCAAGACTCCTCCAGGGAGCAGTTCTTC,CASSQDSSREQFF
.,few,TRBV7-2,TRBJ2-7,17,TGTGCCAGCAGCTTCTCCTTGAGGGCGGCGAACCTCTACGAGCAGTACTTC,CASSFSLRAANLYEQYF
TRBD1,few,TRBV7-2,TRBJ2-7,15,TGTGCCAGCAGCTTAGGGACAGGACCTAACTACGAGCAGTACTTC,CASSLGTGPNYEQYF
.,.,TRBV6-2/TRBV6-3,TRBJ2-2,13,TGTGCCAGCAGCCAACAGTCGACCGGGGAGCTGTTTTTT,CASSQQSTGELFF
.,.,TRBV6-7,TRBJ2-1,12,TGTGCCTCCCCGACAGTCTACAATGAGCAGTTCTTC,CASPTVYNEQFF
.,few,TRBV5-1,TRBJ2-7,15,TGCGCCAGCAGCTTGGTGCCGGACACCTCCTACGAGCAGTACTTC,CASSLVPDTSYEQYF
TRBD1,.,TRBV29-1,TRBJ1-6,13,TGCAGCGTCCGGGACAGGGCTAATTCACCCCTCCACTTT,CSVRDRANSPLHF
TRBD1,.,TRBV5-1,TRBJ2-6,16,TGCGCCAGCAGCCCTTCGACAGGGTCTGGGGCCAACGTCCTGACTTTC,CASSPSTGSGANVLTF
TRBD2,.,TRBV4-3,TRBJ2-3,17,TGCGCCAGCAGCTCCTCGGCAGGACTAGCAGTCTCAGATACGCAGTATTTT,CASSSSAGLAVSDTQYF
.,few,TRBV12-3/TRBV12-4,TRBJ1-2,14,TGTGCCAGCAGTCGAGGAAGGGGAGACTATGGCTACACCTTC,CASSRGRGDYGYTF
.,.,TRBV4-2,TRBJ2-7,16,TGTGCCAGCAGCCAAGATTTGGGCACCGGGCCCTACGAGCAGTACTTC,CASSQDLGTGPYEQYF